The 25 T cell receptor beta chains below were found in one sample sequenced in a study of cytomegalovirus exposure and HLA in healthy donors. The study ran its PCR with 60 Vbeta and 13 Jbeta primers. Here immunoSEQ multiplex PCR was the method, and the copy in TCRdb shows in-frame clones only, minus some. The sample has roughly 150,000 clones; approximately 84% are singletons. The sequencing input was PBMCs. These receptors were obtained from a young man in good health and CMV-seropositive.

The chain combines TRBV27 with TRBJ2-3, with TRBD2 identical over 7 bases. J lost 0 bases, V lost 6 bases, and 12 bases had no gene match. This CDR3 spans 17 amino acids. CDR1 MNHEY and CDR2 SMNVEV come from the germline V gene (reference sequence). The CDR3 DNA is TGTGCCAGCAGGCTAGAAGCGGGATTGCTTAGCACAGATACGCAGTATTTT. It codes for CASRLEAGLLSTDTQYF.

This clone appeared a few times. The chain joins TRBV9 to TRBJ2-1; TRBD2 aligns across 8 bases. This CDR3 is 17 amino acids long. Germline loops: CDR1 SGDLS, CDR2 YYNGEE. V dropped 4 bases and J dropped 0; count of bases not matched to a gene: 9. CDR3 DNA sequence: TGTGCCAGCAGCCCCCAACTAGCGGTTCCCTCCTACAATGAGCAGTTCTTC. The encoded protein is CASSPQLAVPSYNEQFF. Variable domain in full (rest from reference TRBV9 and TRBJ2-1): DSGVTQTPKHLITATGQRVTLRCSPRSGDLSVYWYQQSLDQGLQFLIQYYNGEERAKGNILERFSAQQFPDLHSELNLSSLELGDSALYFCASSPQLAVPSYNEQFFGPGTRLTVL.

The rearrangement uses TRBV10-1 and TRBJ2-2, with TRBD2 identical over 14 bases. The CDR3 length is 19 residues. Germline trimming cut 2 bases from V and 3 bases from J; bases unmatched to any gene: 8. Germline CDR1 WNHNN, CDR2 SYGVQD (reference sequence). The CDR3 DNA sequence: TGCGCCAGCAGTGAGAGACTAGCGGGAGGGTTTGCGGACACCGGGGAGCTGTTTTTT. This gives the protein CASSERLAGGFADTGELFF.

V and J are TRBV5-1 and TRBJ1-6; 8 bases fit TRBD1. The CDR3 runs 13 residues. The germline V gene encodes CDR1 SGHRS and CDR2 YFSETQ. With 4 bases clipped from V and 12 bases from J, the junction kept 6 bases outside the gene matches. The CDR3 nucleotides read TGCGCCAGCAGCCCTGGTGGACAGGGACCCCTCCACTTT. The encoded protein is CASSPGGQGPLHF.

The chain is built from TRBV13 and TRBJ2-7, with a possible D match to TRBD2 (6 bases). CDR1 is PRHDT and CDR2 is FYEKMQ in the germline V gene (reference sequence). The ends were cut back, 2 bases at V and 4 bases at J, with 9 bases in the middle. This CDR3 spans 13 amino acids. The CDR3 bases are TGTGCCAGCAGCTTACTAGCGAGATACGAGCAGTACTTC. The encoded protein is CASSLLARYEQYF.

The CDR3 is CASSQDGGLETQYF. DNA for the CDR3: TGCGCCAGCAGCCAAGACGGAGGTTTAGAGACCCAGTACTTC. The chain is built from TRBV4-3 and TRBJ2-5; D might be TRBD2 (5 bases). CDR1 is LGHNA and CDR2 is YSLEER in the germline V gene. This CDR3 comprises 14 residues. Trimming left V 0 bases short and J 4 bases short, with 9 bases between.

This clone was recorded a few times. The chain uses TRBV6-6 and TRBJ1-2, with 8 nucleotides matching TRBD1. Germline V gene data show CDR1 as MNHNY and CDR2 as SVGAGI (reference sequence). J lost 8 bases, V lost 0 bases, and 11 bases had no gene match. The CDR3 is 16 residues long. The CDR3 bases are TGTGCCAGCAGTTACTCTGCCCAGGGGGCGGTGGGGGGCTACACCTTC. Its protein product is CASSYSAQGAVGGYTF.

The chain is built from TRBV4-1 and TRBJ1-1; D may be TRBD1 (5 bases). CDR1 and CDR2 (germline): MGHRA, YSYEKL. Trimming pared 2 bases from V and 2 bases from J, leaving 12 bases between. This CDR3 region has 15 residues. CDR3 sequence (DNA): TGCGCCAGCAGCCAAATGCAGGGCGAAAACACTGAAGCTTTCTTT. This translates into CASSQMQGENTEAFF.

The chain joins TRBV5-4 to TRBJ2-3, with 11 bases aligning to TRBD2. With V trimmed by 0 bases and J by 6 bases, 6 bases remained unmatched. Per germline, CDR1 SGHNT and CDR2 YYREEE (reference sequence). This CDR3 comprises 16 residues. This chain's CDR3 is CASSLGLAGTRDTQYF. In DNA, the CDR3 is TGTGCCAGCAGCTTGGGACTAGCGGGAACACGGGATACGCAGTATTTT.

This chain joins TRBV30 and TRBJ2-3; D ambiguous. The germline V gene encodes CDR1 GTSNPN and CDR2 SVGIG (reference sequence). V lost 2 bases to trimming and J lost 7 bases, with 7 bases between them. This CDR3 is 11 amino acids long. CDR3 sequence: CAWSRLYTQYF. CDR3 bases: TGTGCCTGGAGTAGACTTTATACGCAGTATTTT.

The chain links TRBV29-1 to TRBJ2-7; possible D gene TRBD2, 5 bases. The ends were cut back, 5 bases at V and 5 bases at J, with 10 bases in the middle. Germline values: CDR1 SQVTM, CDR2 ANQGSEA. The CDR3 is 11 residues long. CDR3 sequence (DNA): TGCAGCGTTCTGGTCGGGAACGAGCAGTACGTC. Amino acids: CSVLVGNEQYV.

The rearrangement links TRBV10-3 to TRBJ2-3; the match to TRBD1 covers 8 bases. Per the germline V gene, CDR1 is ENHRY and CDR2 is SYGVKD. Trimming removed 11 bases from V and 0 bases from J; junction bases left unmatched: 10. The CDR3 is made up of 15 amino acids. CDR3 nucleotides: TGTGCCGCCTACCCCGGACAGGGAAGCACAGATACGCAGTATTTT. Protein product: CAAYPGQGSTDTQYF.

V gene TRBV30 combines with J gene TRBJ1-2; 9 nucleotides agree with TRBD1. Germline CDR1 GTSNPN, CDR2 SVGIG (reference sequence). The V segment lost 3 bases and the J segment 4 bases; nucleotides outside the gene matches: 12. The CDR3 loop spans 16 amino acids. The chain's CDR3 is CAWRFGTGYLGYGYTF. The CDR3 region has the DNA TGTGCCTGGAGATTTGGGACAGGGTACTTAGGCTATGGCTACACCTTC. The whole variable domain, remainder taken from reference TRBV30 and TRBJ1-2, is SQTIHQWPATLVQPVGSPLSLECTVEGTSNPNLYWYRQAAGRGLQLLFYSVGIGQISSEVPQNLSASRPQDRQFILSSKKLLLSDSGFYLCAWRFGTGYLGYGYTFGSGTRLTVV.

This clone has more than one count but fewer than ten. This rearrangement joins TRBV7-9 to TRBJ1-4; 10 positions match TRBD1. V shed 5 bases, J shed 8 bases, and the junction held 8 bases outside the gene matches. The germline V gene has CDR1 SEHNR and CDR2 FQNEAQ (reference sequence). The CDR3 is 15 amino acids. The CDR3 loop reads CASSATGGFREKLFF. DNA for the CDR3: TGTGCCAGCAGCGCGACAGGGGGCTTTAGGGAAAAACTGTTTTTT. Combining the CDR3 with reference TRBV7-9 and TRBJ1-4 gives the whole variable domain DTGVSQNPRHKITKRGQNVTFRCDPISEHNRLYWYRQTLGQGPEFLTYFQNEAQLEKSRLLSDRFSAERPKGSFSTLEIQRTEQGDSAMYLCASSATGGFREKLFFGSGTQLSVL.

The gene calls are TRBV2 and TRBJ2-1; perhaps TRBD1 as D (5 bases). V gave up 7 bases and J gave up 12 bases, with 13 bases separating them. Germline V gene lookup returns CDR1 SNHLY and CDR2 FYNNEI. The CDR3 spans 11 residues. This chain's CDR3 is CASIAGLGQFF. DNA of the CDR3: TGTGCCAGCATCGCAGGGCTAGGGCAGTTCTTC.

The chain is built from TRBV4-3 and TRBJ2-1; the match to TRBD2 covers 8 bases. Germline CDR1 and CDR2: LGHNA and YSLEER. The J segment lost 6 bases and the V segment lost 2 bases, leaving 6 bases of the junction unmatched. This CDR3 region has 15 residues. The CDR3 spells CASSQTRSGSNEQFF. The CDR3, as DNA: TGCGCCAGCAGCCAAACGCGGAGCGGGAGCAATGAGCAGTTCTTC.

This clone turned up a few times. The gene calls are TRBV5-8 and TRBJ2-7; 7 bases are shared with TRBD1. The CDR3 covers 14 residues. The J segment lost 5 bases and the V segment lost 4 bases, leaving 9 bases of the junction unmatched. Germline CDR1 is SGHTS and CDR2 is YDEGEE. The CDR3, as DNA: TGTGCCAGCAGCAAGACAGGGCTTAACGACGAGCAGTACGTC. Protein product: CASSKTGLNDEQYV.

V usage is TRBV11-2 and J usage is TRBJ2-7, with 7 bases aligning to TRBD1. The CDR3 sequence is 15 residues long. Per germline, CDR1 SGHAT and CDR2 FQNNGV. The V and J ends lost 1 base and 5 bases, in that order; junction bases with no gene match: 8. The DNA of the CDR3 is TGTGCCAGCAGCTTAGGTCCAGGGGGTGGGCACGAGCAGTACTTC. Encoded protein: CASSLGPGGGHEQYF. The full variable domain, in which reference TRBV11-2 and TRBJ2-7 provide the parts outside the CDR3, is EAGVAQSPRYKIIEKRQSVAFWCNPISGHATLYWYQQILGQGPKLLIQFQNNGVVDDSQLPKDRFSAERLKGVDSTLKIQPAKLEDSAVYLCASSLGPGGGHEQYFGPGTRLTVT.

The chain is built from TRBV7-9 and TRBJ1-2; D call uncertain. The CDR3 has 14 residues. V was shortened by 2 bases and J by 2 bases, with 9 bases between the two germline ends. CDR1 and CDR2 (germline): SEHNR, FQNEAQ (reference sequence). CDR3 nucleotide sequence: TGTGCCAGCAGCTTACGTAACAGAAACTATGGCTACACCTTC. Encoded protein: CASSLRNRNYGYTF.

The chain couples TRBV18 to TRBJ1-1; D perhaps matches TRBD1 (6 bases). CDR1 is KGHSH, CDR2 LQKENI, per germline. V shed 6 bases and J shed 4 bases, with 18 bases lying between them. This CDR3 is built from 15 residues. The CDR3: CASSLTIGGGTEAFF. The CDR3 DNA sequence: TGTGCCAGCTCTCTAACCATTGGGGGCGGCACTGAAGCTTTCTTT.

This clone showed up just a few times. The chain combines TRBV6-5 with TRBJ1-3; no definite D call. CDR3 length: 14 residues. The germline V and J ends were trimmed by 3 bases and 1 base, with 7 bases remaining between them. Germline V gene data show CDR1 as MNHEY and CDR2 as SVGAGI. DNA for the CDR3: TGTGCCAGCAGTTATATGAGTTCTGGAAACACCATATATTTT. Amino acids: CASSYMSSGNTIYF.

This chain uses TRBV6-1 with TRBJ1-4, with 7 bases aligning to TRBD1. This CDR3 has 15 amino acids. After removal of 6 bases from V and 6 bases from J, the junction contained 10 bases not matched to a gene. The germline V gene encodes CDR1 MNHNS and CDR2 SASEGT. Here the CDR3 reads CASRGNRGRDEKLFF. The CDR3 nucleotides read TGTGCCAGCAGGGGAAACAGGGGAAGGGATGAAAAACTGTTTTTT.

V is TRBV11-2 and J is TRBJ1-1; no definite D call. The CDR3 runs to 14 residues. Between the trimmed V and J ends, which lost 1 base and 7 bases, there was a span of 13 bases. Per the germline V gene, CDR1 is SGHAT and CDR2 is FQNNGV. This CDR3 reads CASSLVRAGYEAFF. The CDR3 nucleotides read TGTGCCAGCAGCTTAGTGCGGGCGGGATATGAAGCTTTCTTT.

The chain employs TRBV15 and TRBJ2-1; D is perhaps TRBD1 (5 bases). Per the germline V gene, CDR1 is LNHNV and CDR2 is YYDKDF (reference sequence). V was clipped by 3 bases and J by 10 bases, with 13 bases between them. There are 13 residues in the CDR3. CDR3 amino acids: CATSSLGALEQFF. The CDR3 bases are TGTGCCACCAGCAGTTTAGGGGCTTTGGAGCAGTTCTTC.

This clone was recorded only once. The chain has TRBV27 and TRBJ1-2; 10 nucleotides line up with TRBD1. This CDR3 has 15 amino acids. CDR1 is MNHEY, CDR2 SMNVEV, per germline (reference sequence). After removal of 8 bases from V and 3 bases from J, the junction contained 9 bases not matched to a gene. The chain's CDR3 is CASYFGGTGDYGYTF. CDR3 in DNA: TGTGCCAGCTACTTTGGCGGGACAGGGGACTATGGCTACACCTTC.